A selection of T cell receptor beta chains follows, all from one sample in a study of blood T cell repertoires in COVID-19. Here immunoSEQ multiplex PCR was the method, and the copy in TCRdb shows in-frame clones only, minus some. The sample carries 270,000 or so clones, roughly 84% recorded once. Sequencing was carried out using peripheral blood. These receptors came from a woman between 18 and 30 years old with acute or convalescent COVID-19. The CDR3 runs from the conserved cysteine through the conserved F or W. Each record gives: D gene, J gene, V gene, clone size, CDR3 DNA, CDR3 protein. A D gene is named only where the DNA matches it firmly. Clone sizes are given selectively: once, few, many, or a class where the clone is expanded.

D gene: TRBD1
J gene: TRBJ2-1
V gene: TRBV28
clone size: .
CDR3 DNA: TGTGCCAGCAGTTCCCCGGCAGGGGGCTCTGAGCAGTTCTTC
CDR3 protein: CASSSPAGGSEQFF

D gene: .
J gene: TRBJ2-1
V gene: TRBV3-1/TRBV3-2
clone size: once
CDR3 DNA: TGTGCCGGCCCCACGCTTAGGGGAAGGGGCAATGAGCAGTTCTTC
CDR3 protein: CAGPTLRGRGNEQFF

D gene: TRBD1
J gene: TRBJ1-1
V gene: TRBV5-4
clone size: once
CDR3 DNA: TGTGCCAGCAGCTGGGGGCACAGGGGGATGAACACTGAAGCTTTCTTT
CDR3 protein: CASSWGHRGMNTEAFF

D gene: TRBD2
J gene: TRBJ2-1
V gene: TRBV4-3
clone size: .
CDR3 DNA: TGCGCCAGCAGCCGTGACACTAGCGTCTACAATGAGCAGTTCTTC
CDR3 protein: CASSRDTSVYNEQFF

D gene: .
J gene: TRBJ2-3
V gene: TRBV27
clone size: .
CDR3 DNA: TGTGCCAGCATTAGTTCGGATACGCAGTATTTT
CDR3 protein: CASISSDTQYF

D gene: .
J gene: TRBJ1-1
V gene: TRBV7-2
clone size: .
CDR3 DNA: TGTGCCAGCAGCCCAGACCAGGCGAGATGGACTGAAGCTTTCTTT
CDR3 protein: CASSPDQARWTEAFF

D gene: .
J gene: TRBJ1-1
V gene: TRBV6-2/TRBV6-3
clone size: .
CDR3 DNA: TGTGCCAGCAGTTACGGCGTCGGGGGGCTGTACACTGAAGCTTTCTTT
CDR3 protein: CASSYGVGGLYTEAFF

D gene: .
J gene: TRBJ2-7
V gene: TRBV7-2
clone size: .
CDR3 DNA: TGTGCCAGCAGCTTAGCTCCCAGGCTCGCCTACGAGCAGTACTTC
CDR3 protein: CASSLAPRLAYEQYF

D gene: .
J gene: TRBJ1-6
V gene: TRBV12-3/TRBV12-4
clone size: .
CDR3 DNA: TGTGCCAGCACCCACCCGGGGAATTCACCCCTCCACTTT
CDR3 protein: CASTHPGNSPLHF

D gene: TRBD1
J gene: TRBJ1-2
V gene: TRBV5-1
clone size: .
CDR3 DNA: TGCGCCAGCAGCGAGACAGGGGGCTCGGGTGGCTACACCTTC
CDR3 protein: CASSETGGSGGYTF

D gene: .
J gene: TRBJ2-7
V gene: TRBV7-2
clone size: .
CDR3 DNA: TGTGCCAGCAGCTTGATGCGAGAGCAGTACTTC
CDR3 protein: CASSLMREQYF

D gene: .
J gene: TRBJ2-3
V gene: TRBV2
clone size: .
CDR3 DNA: TGTGCCAGCAGTGCTGGGGGCGGGAGCCCAGATACGCAGTATTTT
CDR3 protein: CASSAGGGSPDTQYF

D gene: .
J gene: TRBJ1-2
V gene: TRBV3-1/TRBV3-2
clone size: .
CDR3 DNA: TGTGCCAGCAGCCAAGGAGTCTGGGACTCAAATGGCTACACCTTC
CDR3 protein: CASSQGVWDSNGYTF

D gene: TRBD2
J gene: TRBJ2-7
V gene: TRBV2
clone size: .
CDR3 DNA: TGTGCCAGCAGCCCCAGAGCGACCCTTTACGGGAATTTACTAGCGGGTTACCTTGGGCAGTACTTC
CDR3 protein: CASSPRATLYGNLLAGYLGQYF

D gene: .
J gene: TRBJ1-1
V gene: TRBV7-9
clone size: .
CDR3 DNA: TGTGCCAGCAGCGGTGAGGGTCGGGCGGACACTGAAGCTTTCTTT
CDR3 protein: CASSGEGRADTEAFF

D gene: .
J gene: TRBJ2-2
V gene: TRBV5-1
clone size: .
CDR3 DNA: TGCGCCAGCAGCTTCCAGGATCTTTTCGGGGAGCTGTTTTTT
CDR3 protein: CASSFQDLFGELFF

D gene: .
J gene: TRBJ1-1
V gene: TRBV7-9
clone size: .
CDR3 DNA: TGTGCCAGCAGCCCCCAGGGTGGGTATGAAGCTTTCTTT
CDR3 protein: CASSPQGGYEAFF

D gene: TRBD2
J gene: TRBJ2-1
V gene: TRBV28
clone size: once
CDR3 DNA: TGTGCCAGCAGTTTGGCACGGACTAGCGGGAGGGTAAGGGACAATGAGCAGTTCTTC
CDR3 protein: CASSLARTSGRVRDNEQFF

D gene: .
J gene: TRBJ2-7
V gene: TRBV5-8
clone size: .
CDR3 DNA: TGTGCCAGCTCGGGGGACTCCTACGAGCAGTACTTC
CDR3 protein: CASSGDSYEQYF

D gene: .
J gene: TRBJ1-6
V gene: TRBV27
clone size: .
CDR3 DNA: TGTGCCAGCAGTCAGGGCTATTCACCCCTCCACTTT
CDR3 protein: CASSQGYSPLHF

D gene: .
J gene: TRBJ2-7
V gene: TRBV5-4
clone size: few
CDR3 DNA: TGTGCCGTCAGATTGGGCGACGAGCAGTACTTC
CDR3 protein: CAVRLGDEQYF

D gene: .
J gene: TRBJ1-2
V gene: TRBV30
clone size: .
CDR3 DNA: TGTGCCTGGAGTAGCCCCGGCGGGGACTATGGCTACACCTTC
CDR3 protein: CAWSSPGGDYGYTF

D gene: TRBD1
J gene: TRBJ2-7
V gene: TRBV30
clone size: .
CDR3 DNA: TGTGCCTGGAGTGTTGGGACAGTTTTCGAGCAGTACTTC
CDR3 protein: CAWSVGTVFEQYF

D gene: TRBD1
J gene: TRBJ2-7
V gene: TRBV30
clone size: .
CDR3 DNA: TGTGCCTGTGGACAGGGCACCTACGAGCAGTACTTC
CDR3 protein: CACGQGTYEQYF

D gene: .
J gene: TRBJ1-2
V gene: TRBV2
clone size: .
CDR3 DNA: TGTGCCAGCAGCCCTTCCGGGACACCCAGTGGCTACACCTTC
CDR3 protein: CASSPSGTPSGYTF

D gene: TRBD2
J gene: TRBJ2-1
V gene: TRBV13
clone size: .
CDR3 DNA: TGTGCCAGCAGCTTAGTTCTAGCGGGTGAGCAGTTCTTC
CDR3 protein: CASSLVLAGEQFF

D gene: .
J gene: TRBJ1-5
V gene: TRBV3-1/TRBV3-2
clone size: many
CDR3 DNA: TGTGCCAGCAGCCGACAGAACAATCAGCCCCAGCATTTT
CDR3 protein: CASSRQNNQPQHF

D gene: TRBD2
J gene: TRBJ2-1
V gene: TRBV27
clone size: .
CDR3 DNA: TGTGCCAGCAGTTCCGGCGGGAGTTCCTCCTACAATGAGCAGTTCTTC
CDR3 protein: CASSSGGSSSYNEQFF

D gene: .
J gene: TRBJ1-4
V gene: TRBV30
clone size: .
CDR3 DNA: TGTGCCTGGAGCCGTGGGGGGGCGCGGGCTACTAATGAAAAACTGTTTTTT
CDR3 protein: CAWSRGGARATNEKLFF

D gene: .
J gene: TRBJ2-7
V gene: TRBV12-3/TRBV12-4
clone size: .
CDR3 DNA: TGTGCCAGCAGTGCGACAGCCTACGAGCAGTACTTC
CDR3 protein: CASSATAYEQYF

D gene: TRBD2
J gene: TRBJ2-1
V gene: TRBV19
clone size: .
CDR3 DNA: TGTGCCAGTAGTACCCCGGGGGGGTCCTACAATGAGCAGTTCTTC
CDR3 protein: CASSTPGGSYNEQFF

D gene: .
J gene: TRBJ2-3
V gene: TRBV24-1
clone size: .
CDR3 DNA: TGTGCCACCAGTGCCCTGCGGGGTTTCGAGGGAGAACGAGATACGCAGTATTTT
CDR3 protein: CATSALRGFEGERDTQYF

D gene: TRBD1
J gene: TRBJ2-2
V gene: TRBV7-2
clone size: .
CDR3 DNA: TGTGCCAGCAGCTTAGGGGGACAGAGACAGGGAAGGGGCGGGGAGCTGTTTTTT
CDR3 protein: CASSLGGQRQGRGGELFF

D gene: .
J gene: TRBJ2-1
V gene: TRBV6-5
clone size: .
CDR3 DNA: TGTGCCAGCAGGGGGAGCTATGAGCAGTTCTTC
CDR3 protein: CASRGSYEQFF